This T cell receptor (beta chain) came from a study of blood T cell repertoires in COVID-19. The wider study: Acute and convalescent COVID-19 samples came from the United States, Italy and Spain. T cells, B-cell-depleted T cells, or PBMCs supplied cDNA or gDNA.

In the original processing: Reference gene primer amplification in the assay estimated nucleated cell counts. TCRdb's copy holds only in-frame clones and misses some; the assay was immunoSEQ multiplex PCR. The DNA gave D and trimming, while V, J and clone size come from that table. Among over 400,000 clones listed, 75% to 90% were seen once. The V end lost 3 bases, the J end lost 4 bases, and 9 bases lay between the germline ends. The CDR3 is 13 residues long. The germline V gene encodes CDR1 SGHTA and CDR2 FQGNSA. A single count supports this clone. Sequences were obtained from peripheral blood. This TCR was recovered from a human donor in a cohort sampled during active COVID-19. The rearrangement joins TRBV7-2 to TRBJ1-1; D gene unclear. The CDR3 nucleotides are TGTGCCAGCAGCTTGAGTATAGCCACTGAAGCTTTCTTT. It codes for CASSLSIATEAFF.